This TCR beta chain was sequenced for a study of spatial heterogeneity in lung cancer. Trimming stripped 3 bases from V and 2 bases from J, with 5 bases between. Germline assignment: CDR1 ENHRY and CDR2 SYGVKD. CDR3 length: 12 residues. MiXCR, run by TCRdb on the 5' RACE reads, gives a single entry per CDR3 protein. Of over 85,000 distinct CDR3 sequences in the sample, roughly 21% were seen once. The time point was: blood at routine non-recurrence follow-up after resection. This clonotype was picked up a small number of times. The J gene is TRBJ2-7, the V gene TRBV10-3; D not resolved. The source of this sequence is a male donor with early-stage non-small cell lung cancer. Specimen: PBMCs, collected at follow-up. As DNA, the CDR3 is TGTGCCATCAGTGATAACACCTACGAGCAGTACGTC. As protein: CAISDNTYEQYV.